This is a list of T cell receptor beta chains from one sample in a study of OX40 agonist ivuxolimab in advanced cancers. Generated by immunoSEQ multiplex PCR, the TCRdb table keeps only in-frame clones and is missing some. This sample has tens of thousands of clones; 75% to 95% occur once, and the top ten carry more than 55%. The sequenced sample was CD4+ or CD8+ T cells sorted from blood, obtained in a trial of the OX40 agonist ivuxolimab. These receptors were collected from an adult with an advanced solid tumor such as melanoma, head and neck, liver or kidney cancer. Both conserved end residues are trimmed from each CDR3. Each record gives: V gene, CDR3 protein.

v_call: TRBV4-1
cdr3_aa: ASSQVYTYEKLF

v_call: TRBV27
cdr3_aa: ASSSQGSAF

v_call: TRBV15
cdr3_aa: ATSTDSGYRGPYGYT

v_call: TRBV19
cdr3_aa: ASSIGDRVSSGNTGELF

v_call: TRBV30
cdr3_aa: ASSLAGVVTGELF

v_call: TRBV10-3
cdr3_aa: AIRGAQKETQY

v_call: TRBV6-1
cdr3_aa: ASRQGSEAF

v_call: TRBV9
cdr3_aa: ASSRTGDGYT

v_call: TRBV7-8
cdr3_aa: ASSDAGGIYNEQF

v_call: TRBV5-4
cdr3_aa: ASSAGTGAGNTIY

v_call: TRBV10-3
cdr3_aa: AISESYMDSENQPQH

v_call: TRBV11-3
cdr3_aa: ASSPRHLSNQPQH

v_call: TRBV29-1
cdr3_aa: SVEGLAGNTGELF

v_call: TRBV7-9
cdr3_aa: ASSPGQEETQY

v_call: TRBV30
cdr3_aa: AWSPQGSQPQH

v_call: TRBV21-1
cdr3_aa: ASSNNKSYREETQY

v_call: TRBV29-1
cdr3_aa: SVEDPQADEQF

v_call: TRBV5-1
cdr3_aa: ASSLEGDGYT

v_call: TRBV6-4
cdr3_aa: ASSDSEYSPLH

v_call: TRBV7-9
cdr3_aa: ASSPRGQNEKLF

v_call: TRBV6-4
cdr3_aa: ASISRTRDRGPRDSYEQY

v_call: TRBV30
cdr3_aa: AWSPRQGYEKLF

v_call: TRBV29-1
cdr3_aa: SVLDNSGANVLT

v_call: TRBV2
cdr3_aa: ASSEATASSYEQY

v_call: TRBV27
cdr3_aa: ASSLRQGAGEQY

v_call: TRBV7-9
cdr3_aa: ASSFGEKLF

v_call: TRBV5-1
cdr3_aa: ASSLVEAGGIQETQY

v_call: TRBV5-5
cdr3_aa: ASSSTSYNEQF

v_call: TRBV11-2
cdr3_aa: ASSLDHKEYQETQY

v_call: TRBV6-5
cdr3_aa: ASRRQRYSNQPQH

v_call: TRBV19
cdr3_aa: ASSIKGFTEAF

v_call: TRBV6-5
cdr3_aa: ASSYGVEGVHEQY

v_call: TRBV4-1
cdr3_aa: ASSFIGGELF

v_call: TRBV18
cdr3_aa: ASSLQGGSVLGGYT

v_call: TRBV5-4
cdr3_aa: ASSPRDRAVYGYT

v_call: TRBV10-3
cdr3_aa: AISRDSSDSDTQY

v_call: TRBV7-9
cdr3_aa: ASSGPQGTGGYEQY

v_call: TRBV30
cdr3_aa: AWSPGLRNTEAF

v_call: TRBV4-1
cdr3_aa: ASSQVYQAEQY

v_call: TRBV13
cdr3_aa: ASSLGTGPLRGQY

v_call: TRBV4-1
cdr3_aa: ASSQENRGSYEQY

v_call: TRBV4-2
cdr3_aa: ASSQVWGETQY

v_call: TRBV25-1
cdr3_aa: ASSPSGGAYNEQF

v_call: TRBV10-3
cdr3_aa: AISEVEVTDTQY

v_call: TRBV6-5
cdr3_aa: ASSHRDLGSPLH

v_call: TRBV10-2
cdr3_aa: ASSDRQTQNTEAF

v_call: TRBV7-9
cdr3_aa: ASSLSILGTGVDEQF

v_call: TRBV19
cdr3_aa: ASSLSGWAGELF

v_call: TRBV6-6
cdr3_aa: ASRLTETYNEQF

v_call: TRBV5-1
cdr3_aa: ASSSKPQGSNTEAF

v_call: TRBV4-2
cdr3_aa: ASSQEKGYEQF

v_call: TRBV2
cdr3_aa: ATHHGGASVNTEAF

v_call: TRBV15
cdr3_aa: ATSRGRGVTEAF

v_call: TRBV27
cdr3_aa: ASAPRGQGQPQH

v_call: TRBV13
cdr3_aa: ASSLKGENSPLH

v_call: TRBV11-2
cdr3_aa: ASSYSNYGYT

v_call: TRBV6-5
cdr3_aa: AARVAGETDTQY